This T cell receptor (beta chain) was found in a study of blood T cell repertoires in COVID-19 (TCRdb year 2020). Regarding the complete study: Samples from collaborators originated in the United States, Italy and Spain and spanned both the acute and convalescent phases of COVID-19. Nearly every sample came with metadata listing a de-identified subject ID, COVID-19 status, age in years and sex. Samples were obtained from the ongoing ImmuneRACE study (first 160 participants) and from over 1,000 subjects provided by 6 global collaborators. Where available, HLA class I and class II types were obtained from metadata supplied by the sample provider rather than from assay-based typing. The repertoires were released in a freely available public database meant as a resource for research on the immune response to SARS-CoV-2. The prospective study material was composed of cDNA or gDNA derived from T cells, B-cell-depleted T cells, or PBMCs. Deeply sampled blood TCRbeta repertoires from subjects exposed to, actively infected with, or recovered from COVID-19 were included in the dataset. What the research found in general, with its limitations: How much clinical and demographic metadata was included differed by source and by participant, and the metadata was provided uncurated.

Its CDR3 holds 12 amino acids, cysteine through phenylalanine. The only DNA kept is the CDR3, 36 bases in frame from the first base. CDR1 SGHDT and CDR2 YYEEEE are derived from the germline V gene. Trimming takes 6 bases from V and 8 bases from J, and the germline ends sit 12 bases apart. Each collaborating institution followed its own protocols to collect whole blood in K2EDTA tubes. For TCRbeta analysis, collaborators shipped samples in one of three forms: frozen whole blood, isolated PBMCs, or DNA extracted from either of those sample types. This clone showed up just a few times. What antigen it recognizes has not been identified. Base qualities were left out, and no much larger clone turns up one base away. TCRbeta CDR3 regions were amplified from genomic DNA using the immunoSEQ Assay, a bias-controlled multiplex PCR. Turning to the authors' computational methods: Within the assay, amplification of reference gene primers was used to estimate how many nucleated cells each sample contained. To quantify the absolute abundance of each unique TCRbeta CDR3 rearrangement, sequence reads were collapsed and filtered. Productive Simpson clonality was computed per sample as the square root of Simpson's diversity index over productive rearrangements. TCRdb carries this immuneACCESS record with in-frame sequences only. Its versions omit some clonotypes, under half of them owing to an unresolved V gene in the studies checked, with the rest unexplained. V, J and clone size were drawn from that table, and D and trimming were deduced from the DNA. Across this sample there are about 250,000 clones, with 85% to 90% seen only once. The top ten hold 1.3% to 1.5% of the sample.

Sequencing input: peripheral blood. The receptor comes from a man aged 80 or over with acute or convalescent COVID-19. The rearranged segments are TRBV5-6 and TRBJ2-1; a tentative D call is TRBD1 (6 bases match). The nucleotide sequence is TGTGCCAGCACCTCACAGGGCTATGAGCAGTTCTTC. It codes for CASTSQGYEQFF.